Each of the 7 T cell receptor beta chains below was sequenced from the same sample in a study of early T cells in non-severe SARS-CoV-2 infection (dated by TCRdb to about 2021). Library preparation used 5' RACE. The sequencer listed for this sample is NextSeq 500. In TCRdb, the public reads were trimmed at Q25 with fastp and aligned with MiXCR, with productive beta chains retained. CDR3 protein sequences are deduplicated, and each keeps its most common genes and DNA. For this sample there are tens of thousands of distinct CDR3 sequences; approximately 13% appear just once. The top ten clonotypes cover about 1.5% of the sample. The sample taken for sequencing was whole blood. These receptors originate from an adult who was a healthcare worker with PCR-confirmed SARS-CoV-2 infection or an uninfected control (not recorded which).

This clonotype has ten or more counts. The chain carries TRBV5-4 and TRBJ2-6; 8 nucleotides line up with TRBD2. The CDR3 runs to 20 residues. Unmatched junction bases numbered 15, after V lost 4 bases and J lost 0 bases. Germline values: CDR1 SGHNT, CDR2 YYREEE (reference sequence). As DNA, the CDR3 is TGTGCCAGCAGCCGGGAGGGGTCACCACAGGTTTACTCTGGGGCCAACGTCCTGACTTTC. This codes for CASSREGSPQVYSGANVLTF.

V is TRBV28 and J is TRBJ1-4, with TRBD1 matching 8 bases. Germline V gene lookup returns CDR1 MDHEN and CDR2 SYDVKM. The CDR3 consists of 16 residues. Trimming at V came to 6 bases and at J to 4 bases, leaving 10 bases not matched to a gene. The CDR3: CASSRPDRGSNEKLFF. The CDR3 coding sequence is TGTGCCAGCAGCCGACCCGACAGGGGAAGTAATGAAAAACTGTTTTTT.

This clonotype was counted ten times or more. The chain carries TRBV5-6 and TRBJ1-2; TRBD1 aligns across 7 bases. J lost 3 bases, V lost 5 bases, and 7 bases had no gene match. CDR1 is SGHDT and CDR2 is YYEEEE in the germline V gene. This CDR3 region has 14 residues. The CDR3 is CASSQGQRDYGYTF. CDR3 DNA: TGTGCCAGCAGTCAGGGACAGAGAGACTATGGCTACACCTTC. The full variable domain, rest sourced from reference TRBV5-6 and TRBJ1-2, is DAGVTQSPTHLIKTRGQQVTLRCSPKSGHDTVSWYQQALGQGPQFIFQYYEEEERQRGNFPDRFSGHQFPNYSSELNVNALLLGDSALYLCASSQGQRDYGYTFGSGTRLTVV.

This clonotype appeared a few times. The rearrangement links TRBV18 to TRBJ1-1; D gene ambiguous. The germline V gene encodes CDR1 KGHSH and CDR2 LQKENI. V dropped 6 bases and J dropped 10 bases, with 12 bases sitting between them. The CDR3 covers 11 residues. In nucleotides, the CDR3 is TGTGCCAGCTCCGGGCCCCAAGGAGCTTTCTTT. It yields the protein CASSGPQGAFF.

This chain links TRBV7-2 with TRBJ2-5; a weak D match, TRBD2 (6 bases). Per the germline V gene, CDR1 is SGHTA and CDR2 is FQGNSA. The V end was cut by 5 bases, the J end by 0 bases, with 13 bases between. There are 15 residues in the CDR3. The CDR3 DNA is TGTGCCAGCAGCCCAACAAGGGACTACCAAGAGACCCAGTACTTC. Translation gives CASSPTRDYQETQYF.

At least ten counts were recorded for this clonotype. This rearrangement joins TRBV7-2 to TRBJ2-1, with a tentative D call TRBD2 (6 bases). Germline CDR1 SGHTA, CDR2 FQGNSA. Trimming took 10 bases from V and 0 from J, leaving 16 bases between them. This CDR3 is 15 amino acids long. CDR3 coding DNA: TGTGCCACCGGGCAGGGACTCAGCTCCTACAATGAGCAGTTCTTC. Translated, it gives CATGQGLSSYNEQFF.

This clonotype came up many times. The V gene is TRBV7-8, the J gene TRBJ2-7; D is perhaps TRBD1 or TRBD2 (5 bases each). V was shortened by 3 bases and J by 3 bases, with 18 bases between the two germline ends. Germline V gene data show CDR1 as SGHVS and CDR2 as FQNEAQ. The CDR3 runs 16 residues. CDR3 coding DNA: TGTGCCAGCAGCTTCAATATGGGACGGGTTTACTACGAGCAGTACTTC. It specifies CASSFNMGRVYYEQYF.